Given below is one T cell receptor (beta chain) in context. This clone's antigen is unknown. Base-call qualities are not available, and no considerably larger clone is one nucleotide away. TCR CDR3 regions were amplified from genomic DNA by multiplex PCR using the deep immunoSEQ assay. For each cell subset, the extracted genomic DNA was distributed evenly across all wells of several immunoSEQ 96-well plates, and each plate served as one replicate. For sorted subsets, approximately 190 ng genomic DNA, equal to 30,000 or so T cell genomes, was loaded into each replicate PCR. The purified libraries were quantified using a Qubit 3.0 fluorometer, sized with a Bioanalyzer 2100, and then quantified again using the KAPA Library Quantification kit. A separate single-read 150-cycle Illumina NextSeq 550 flow cell was used to sequence each immunoSEQ 96-well plate. Per the original workflow: Because only junctional sequences without quality scores were contained in the immunoSEQ output, filtering matching that applied to full-length reads could not be performed. Sequences were annotated with PyIR, a Python wrapper for IgBLAST v1.9, and V/J genes and CDR3 were assigned using IMGT germline references. Reads with weak V/J assignments (E-value above 1e-6), missing CDR3, stop codons, out-of-frame junctions, or ambiguous translated residues were removed. V3J clonotypes were defined by identical inferred V gene, J gene, and CDR3 amino acid sequence. To compute the percentage overlap between repertoires, the number of shared unique clonotypes was divided by the size of the smaller repertoire. Repertoire richness was assessed with RTK rarefaction, the Chao1 estimator, and Recon v2.1 estimates of unobserved clonotypes. Generation probabilities were computed with OLGA for all TCRbeta clonotypes obtained by the gDNA method from a few donors. Not all clones reach the TCRdb copy of this immuneACCESS table, which keeps in-frame sequences only. Checked studies attribute under half of the gap to unresolved V genes and leave the rest unexplained. The V and J calls and clone size are taken from that table; D and trimming were inferred from the DNA. For this sample the table gives around 640,000 clones, of which around 96% were detected only once. The biggest ten clones account for roughly 0.12% of the sample.

The germline ends are 7 bases apart after V is trimmed by 1 base and J by 6 bases. The germline V gene specifies SGHNT as CDR1 and YENEEA as CDR2. The CDR3 measures 12 amino acids from cysteine to phenylalanine. Of all the DNA, just the CDR3 is kept, 36 bases in frame from base 1. CD8 naive samples were CD45RO-negative cells positively selected for CCR7, giving a CD45RA+CCR7+ population that excluded TemRA cells. Healthy HIV-negative adults with no recently reported acute infections or vaccinations were included as donors. Every donor was a Caucasian adult residing in Nashville, Tennessee, USA. Blood was obtained by leukapheresis, after which PBMCs were separated by Ficoll-Histopaque density gradient centrifugation and cryopreserved in liquid nitrogen vapor phase. Analytical flow cytometry was used to check the purity and quantity of each magnetically sorted T cell population. Genomic DNA was isolated from each sorted fraction and quantified by UV absorbance on a Nanodrop 2000c.

This sample was taken from a study of shared clonotypes between healthy human individuals (dated by TCRdb to the early 2020s). About the full investigation: The cohort comprised a couple of women and a few men aged 18 to 49 years. To estimate repertoire size and how much clonotype sharing occurs between individuals, the study deeply sequenced the blood TCR repertoires of five or six healthy adults. Per donor, leukapheresis produced somewhere between about 0.94 and 9 billion PBMCs. Libraries were prepared and TCR repertoires were sequenced by different laboratories using diverse techniques, in order to increase sequencing depth and limit assay-specific biases. For each donor, CD4 naive and CD4 memory were each given three plates, CD8 naive was given two plates, and CD8 memory was given one plate.

Here is what the overall study found, with its caveats: Incomplete sequencing was indicated by rarefaction of sorted-subset datasets, despite the large sequencing depth. Because the study included only a small number of donors, the genetic and exposure-history diversity represented was limited. Pairwise subsampling led to the expectation that sequencing depth would affect the degree of clonotype sharing among donors. Estimated clonotype richness was generally larger for naive than for memory subsets. Only blood was sampled, and tissue TCR repertoires likely differ from those in blood. Across four donors, roughly 5.1% of naive CD4, approximately 3.5% of naive CD8, about 2.3% of memory CD4, and approximately 0.4% of memory CD8 clonotypes were shared. Higher generation probabilities were observed for clonotypes shared by all four sorted-subset donors than for non-shared clonotypes.

The rearrangement joined TRBV11-3 to TRBJ2-7, with an unclear D gene assignment. Source material: naive CD8+ T cells sorted from blood. What this sample's cell subset or site label stands for: CD45RA+CCR7+. This TCR derives from a woman in her 30s in good health. The DNA is TGTGCCAGCAGCTTAGTAGGGCCCGAGCAGTACTTC. This yields the protein CASSLVGPEQYF.